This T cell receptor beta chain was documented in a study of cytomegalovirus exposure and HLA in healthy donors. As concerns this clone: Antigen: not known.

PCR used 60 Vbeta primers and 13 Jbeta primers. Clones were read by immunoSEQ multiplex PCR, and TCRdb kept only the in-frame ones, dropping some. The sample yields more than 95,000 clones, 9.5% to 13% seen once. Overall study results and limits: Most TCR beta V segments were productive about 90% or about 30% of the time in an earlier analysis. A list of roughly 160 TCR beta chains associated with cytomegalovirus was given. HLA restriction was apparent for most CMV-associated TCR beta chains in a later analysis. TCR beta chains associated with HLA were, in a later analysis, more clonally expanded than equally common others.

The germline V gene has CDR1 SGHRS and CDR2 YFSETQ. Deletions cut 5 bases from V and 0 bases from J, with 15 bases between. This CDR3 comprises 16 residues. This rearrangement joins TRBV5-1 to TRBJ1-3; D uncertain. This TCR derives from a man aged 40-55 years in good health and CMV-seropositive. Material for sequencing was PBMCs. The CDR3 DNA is TGCGCCAGCAGTGTAGGCAGCGCCTTCTCTGGAAACACCATATATTTT. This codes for CASSVGSAFSGNTIYF.